These 31 T cell receptor beta chains share one sample of origin, sequenced in a study of post-analysis software for immune sequencing data. Broader study findings: TRBV5-6, TRBV5-1 and TRBV20-1 were among a few TRBV segments more frequent in patients than controls.

Unique molecular identifiers featured in each of the TCR beta cDNA libraries. TCRdb called the PCR reads again in MiXCR, with one record for every CDR3 protein. The sample holds fewer than 900,000 distinct CDR3 sequences, around 45% seen once. These receptors' targets are unknown. Sequencing input: blood. The source of these receptors is a girl aged 5 to 17 with multiple sclerosis.

This clonotype was picked up a small number of times. This chain joins TRBV7-8 and TRBJ2-7; D may be TRBD1 (7 bases). Trimming took off 4 bases at V and 2 bases at J, with 15 bases between the two ends. Germline CDR1 reads SGHVS; CDR2 reads FQNEAQ. This CDR3 has 15 residues. The CDR3 sequence: CASSWGLRGPYEQYF. The CDR3 DNA reads TGTGCCAGCAGCTGGGGACTTAGGGGGCCCTACGAGCAGTACTTC.

The chain uses TRBV12-3 or TRBV12-4 and TRBJ1-2; the D gene is possibly TRBD1 (5 bases). The CDR3 is 11 residues long. With 8 bases removed from V and 7 bases from J, the gap between germline ends came to 11 bases. The CDR3 region is CASGLGAGYTF. CDR3 in DNA: TGTGCCAGCGGCCTCGGGGCTGGCTACACCTTC.

The rearrangement uses TRBV7-6 and TRBJ2-7; D is unresolved. Trimming pared 4 bases from V and 6 bases from J, leaving 10 bases between. Germline-derived CDR1 and CDR2 are SGHVS and FNYEAQ. CDR3 size: 12 residues. In DNA, the CDR3 is TGTGCCAGCAGCTCTGCGGTAGGCGAGCAGTACTTC. Protein: CASSSAVGEQYF.

This clonotype occurred many times. The rearrangement joins TRBV9 to TRBJ2-3; 10 nucleotides agree with TRBD2. The ends lost 0 bases at V and 4 bases at J; junction bases unmatched: 8. The CDR3 is 17 residues long. The V gene's germline CDR1 is SGDLS and CDR2 YYNGEE. The CDR3: CASSVDGASGGADTQYF. The CDR3 bases are TGTGCCAGCAGCGTAGATGGTGCTAGCGGGGGCGCAGATACGCAGTATTTT.

The chain is built from TRBV12-3 or TRBV12-4 and TRBJ1-2; 10 bases align to TRBD1. V shed 6 bases and J 8 bases; nucleotides not matched to a gene: 9. This CDR3 is 14 amino acids long. The CDR3 here is CASRSTGGADGYTF. The CDR3 nucleotides read TGTGCCAGCAGGTCGACAGGGGGCGCGGACGGCTACACCTTC.

This clonotype was found a few times. The chain links TRBV9 to TRBJ1-2; TRBD1 matches 8 bases. Germline CDR1 and CDR2: SGDLS and YYNGEE. The CDR3 covers 18 residues. With V trimmed by 3 bases and J by 0 bases, 13 bases remained unmatched. CDR3 in amino acids: CASSGQGNRNFANYGYTF. CDR3 sequence (DNA): TGTGCCAGCAGCGGACAGGGGAACAGGAACTTTGCTAACTATGGCTACACCTTC. The entire variable domain, with the rest obtained from reference TRBV9 and TRBJ1-2, is as follows: DSGVTQTPKHLITATGQRVTLRCSPRSGDLSVYWYQQSLDQGLQFLIQYYNGEERAKGNILERFSAQQFPDLHSELNLSSLELGDSALYFCASSGQGNRNFANYGYTFGSGTRLTVV.

The chain combines TRBV7-9 with TRBJ2-7; TRBD1 is a possible D gene (5 bases). The CDR3 is 15 residues long. Per germline, CDR1 SEHNR and CDR2 FQNEAQ (reference sequence). V lost 5 bases and J lost 2, with 16 bases in between. CDR3 sequence: CASSLLGQGPYEQYF. CDR3 bases: TGTGCCAGCAGCCTCCTGGGGCAGGGTCCCTACGAGCAGTACTTC.

This clonotype was seen only a few times. This sequence joins TRBV7-9 and TRBJ2-7; 9 bases line up with TRBD1. The CDR3 covers 14 residues. The germline gives CDR1 SEHNR, CDR2 FQNEAQ (reference sequence). Trimming cost V 6 bases and J 4 bases; bases outside gene matches: 7. The CDR3 coding sequence is TGTGCCAGCAGTACGGGACAGGGAGGATACGAGCAGTACTTC. Translated: CASSTGQGGYEQYF.

V usage is TRBV15 and J usage is TRBJ2-7; D call uncertain. This CDR3 has 18 amino acids. Germline V gene data show CDR1 as LNHNV and CDR2 as YYDKDF (reference sequence). Trimming took 0 bases from V and 5 from J, leaving 23 bases between them. The CDR3: CATSRDASAPSSMNEQYF. CDR3 sequence (DNA): TGTGCCACCAGCAGAGATGCTTCGGCCCCTTCGAGCATGAACGAGCAGTACTTC.

The genes are TRBV12-3 or TRBV12-4 and TRBJ1-2, with 9 nucleotides matching TRBD1. J was trimmed by 7 bases and V by 3 bases; bases with no gene match: 6. The CDR3 loop spans 14 amino acids. CDR3 protein: CASSFSGQGAGYTF. CDR3 bases: TGTGCCAGCAGTTTCTCGGGACAGGGTGCTGGCTACACCTTC.

The V call is TRBV9, the J call TRBJ2-1; D tentatively reads TRBD1 or TRBD2 (7 bases each). This CDR3 is 16 amino acids long. Germline V gene sequence: CDR1 SGDLS, CDR2 YYNGEE. Trimming pared 0 bases from V and 3 bases from J, leaving 13 bases between. The chain's CDR3 is CASSVDPGGDYNEQFF. Written as DNA, the CDR3 is TGTGCCAGCAGCGTAGATCCAGGGGGGGACTACAATGAGCAGTTCTTC. The full variable domain, in which reference TRBV9 and TRBJ2-1 provide the parts outside the CDR3, is DSGVTQTPKHLITATGQRVTLRCSPRSGDLSVYWYQQSLDQGLQFLIQYYNGEERAKGNILERFSAQQFPDLHSELNLSSLELGDSALYFCASSVDPGGDYNEQFFGPGTRLTVL.

The genes are TRBV20-1 and TRBJ2-5; the match to TRBD1 covers 9 bases. The CDR3 is made up of 13 amino acids. The germline V gene encodes CDR1 DFQATT and CDR2 SNEGSKA (reference sequence). J gave up 13 bases and V 4 bases, and 13 bases lay outside the gene matches. CDR3 residues: CSAKRDREVLGYF. The CDR3 DNA reads as TGCAGTGCTAAAAGGGACAGGGAGGTATTAGGGTACTTC.

In nucleotides, the CDR3 is TGTGCCAGCAGTGAAGCGCGGAGCGAGCAGTACTTC. This sequence encodes CASSEARSEQYF. The chain links TRBV2 to TRBJ2-7; the D is unclear. CDR1 and CDR2 (germline): SNHLY, FYNNEI. V dropped 0 bases and J dropped 6 bases, with 6 bases sitting between them. The CDR3 runs 12 residues.

The chain combines TRBV13 with TRBJ2-1, with 8 positions matching TRBD2. The CDR3 runs to 13 residues. In germline, CDR1 is PRHDT, CDR2 FYEKMQ (reference sequence). The junction had 6 bases not matched to a gene; V was cut back by 5 bases and J by 9 bases. The CDR3 sequence: CASSAGGAVEQFF. The CDR3 region has the DNA TGTGCCAGCAGCGCCGGGGGGGCAGTTGAGCAGTTCTTC.

The gene calls are TRBV2 and TRBJ2-1, with 10 bases fitting TRBD2. Germline CDR1 is SNHLY and CDR2 is FYNNEI. Germline trimming cut 7 bases from V and 2 bases from J; bases unmatched to any gene: 5. The CDR3 is made up of 15 amino acids. The DNA for the CDR3 is TGTGCCAGCACCTTTAGCGGGAGGACCTACAATGAGCAGTTCTTC. Translation: CASTFSGRTYNEQFF.

The chain employs TRBV20-1 and TRBJ1-4, with D maybe TRBD1 (5 bases). CDR3 length: 15 residues. V gave up 0 bases and J gave up 8 bases, with 16 bases separating them. Germline values: CDR1 DFQATT, CDR2 SNEGSKA (reference sequence). The CDR3, as DNA: TGCAGTGCTAGAGATCCCAAGGGACGGGGAGAAAAACTGTTTTTT. Translating it yields CSARDPKGRGEKLFF.

The genes are TRBV5-1 and TRBJ2-1; D may correspond to TRBD1 or TRBD2 (5 bases each). From germline, CDR1 is SGHRS and CDR2 YFSETQ. Between the trimmed V and J ends, which lost 4 bases and 5 bases, there was a span of 16 bases. This CDR3 comprises 15 residues. The CDR3: CASSNRDLSDNEQFF. CDR3 in DNA: TGCGCCAGCAGCAACCGGGACCTCTCGGACAATGAGCAGTTCTTC.

V usage is TRBV4-2 and J usage is TRBJ1-5; D is ambiguous. The CDR3 is made up of 16 amino acids. Trimming cost V 0 bases and J 2 bases, with 11 bases left between them. CDR1 is LGHNA and CDR2 is YNFKEQ in the germline V gene. CDR3 nucleotides: TGTGCCAGCAGCCAAGAATACGGGCACGGCAATCAGCCCCAGCATTTT. It yields the protein CASSQEYGHGNQPQHF.

The V call is TRBV7-4, the J call TRBJ2-7; 8 bases are shared with TRBD2. CDR1 is SGHVT, CDR2 SQSDAQ, per germline. The CDR3 consists of 17 residues. V was clipped by 4 bases and J by 1 base; unmatched bases: 12. Written as DNA, the CDR3 is TGTGCCAGCAGCTCCAGAGCAGCTAGCGGGCTTTCCTACGAGCAGTACTTC. Its translation is CASSSRAASGLSYEQYF. The full variable domain, in which reference TRBV7-4 and TRBJ2-7 provide the parts outside the CDR3, is GAGVSQSPRYKVAKRGRDVALRCDSISGHVTLYWYRQTLGQGSEVLTYSQSDAQRDKSGRPSGRFSAERPERSVSTLKIQRTEQGDSAVYLCASSSRAASGLSYEQYFGPGTRLTVT.

In this sample, this clonotype turned up a few times. The chain recombines TRBV27 with TRBJ1-5, with 8 bases lining up with TRBD1. Trimming cost V 5 bases and J 0 bases; bases outside gene matches: 15. CDR1 and CDR2 (germline): MNHEY, SMNVEV (reference sequence). The CDR3 is 19 amino acids. CDR3 nucleotide sequence: TGTGCCAGCAGTCCCCCCACTCAGACAGGGGACATTAGCAATCAGCCCCAGCATTTT. Amino acid sequence: CASSPPTQTGDISNQPQHF.

V is TRBV19 and J is TRBJ2-7; 8 bases are a match to TRBD1. Germline CDR1 and CDR2: LNHDA and SQIVND (reference sequence). After removal of 7 bases from V and 1 base from J, the junction contained 9 bases not matched to a gene. The CDR3 runs 15 residues. CDR3 in amino acids: CASTRGTGLSYEQYF. CDR3 DNA: TGTGCCAGTACTCGGGGGACAGGCCTTTCCTACGAGCAGTACTTC.

Only a few counts were recorded for this clonotype. The chain couples TRBV9 to TRBJ1-2; D is undetermined. V was pared by 2 bases and J by 4 bases, with 12 bases between. Per germline, CDR1 SGDLS and CDR2 YYNGEE. This CDR3 is 14 amino acids long. This CDR3 reads CASSVPGNPYGYTF. The CDR3 nucleotides read TGTGCCAGCAGCGTTCCAGGCAATCCCTATGGCTACACCTTC.

This chain connects TRBV27 to TRBJ2-3; D remains unclear. The CDR3 sequence is 15 residues long. V lost 1 base, J lost 1 base, and 9 bases lay in between. Looked up from germline, CDR1 is MNHEY and CDR2 is SMNVEV (reference sequence). This CDR3 is CASSLWARRTDTQYF. The DNA of the CDR3 is TGTGCCAGCAGTTTATGGGCCAGACGCACAGATACGCAGTATTTT.

V and J are TRBV4-2 and TRBJ2-7; 8 positions match TRBD2. The J call may not be correct, given that the DNA end is closer to TRBJ2-1. The CDR3 is 17 amino acids. In germline, CDR1 is LGHNA, CDR2 YNFKEQ. CDR3 DNA: TGTGCCAGCAGCACACGCACAGCGGGAGTGGCTTACAATGAGCAGTTCTTC. Amino acid sequence: CASSTRTAGVAYNEQFF.

This clonotype was seen more than once but under ten times. The rearrangement links TRBV7-9 to TRBJ2-7, with 8 nucleotides matching TRBD1. The germline CDR1 and CDR2 sequences are SEHNR and FQNEAQ (reference sequence). The CDR3 extends over 13 amino acids. Trimming at V came to 4 bases and at J to 6 bases, leaving 5 bases not matched to a gene. The chain's CDR3 is CASSSSDRGEQYF. The CDR3 DNA reads as TGTGCCAGCAGCTCGTCCGACAGGGGCGAGCAGTACTTC.

The CDR3 spells CASSLVATGNTEAFF. The CDR3 bases are TGTGCCAGCAGCTTAGTGGCGACGGGGAACACTGAAGCTTTCTTT. The rearrangement links TRBV7-6 to TRBJ1-1; D is uncertain. From germline, CDR1 is SGHVS and CDR2 FNYEAQ. The CDR3 loop spans 15 amino acids. V lost 1 base, J lost 1 base, and 10 bases lay in between.

This chain links TRBV3-1 with TRBJ1-5, with D possibly TRBD1 on 6 matching bases. Germline CDR1 reads LGHDT; CDR2 reads YNNKEL (reference sequence). Trimming stripped 4 bases from V and 7 bases from J, with 20 bases between. This CDR3 has 16 amino acids. CDR3 nucleotide sequence: TGTGCCAGCAGCCCGACCGGGACACCTGGGGGGCAGCCCCAGCATTTT. Its translation is CASSPTGTPGGQPQHF.

This rearrangement joins TRBV9 to TRBJ1-5, with D perhaps TRBD1 (6 bases). V was pared by 0 bases and J by 6 bases, with 28 bases between. CDR1 is SGDLS, CDR2 YYNGEE, per germline. The length of the CDR3 is 20 residues. The CDR3: CASSVGWGQGPSSKIQPQHF. CDR3 in DNA: TGTGCCAGCAGCGTAGGTTGGGGGCAGGGCCCCTCCTCCAAAATTCAGCCCCAGCATTTT.

This sequence joins TRBV6-5 and TRBJ2-7; D could derive from TRBD1 or TRBD2 (5 bases each). This CDR3 has 16 residues. V was cut by 0 bases and J by 7 bases, with 19 bases left in between. CDR1 MNHEY and CDR2 SVGAGI come from the germline V gene. The CDR3: CASSYSRGVRGEEQYF. In nucleotides, the CDR3 is TGTGCCAGCAGTTACTCGAGGGGAGTCCGGGGCGAGGAGCAGTACTTC.

The chain joins TRBV29-1 to TRBJ2-7; D gene unclear. Germline loops: CDR1 SQVTM, CDR2 ANQGSEA. Trimming pared 2 bases from V and 3 bases from J, leaving 11 bases between. CDR3 length: 13 amino acids. In nucleotides, the CDR3 is TGCAGCGTTGAAACCAGTGCTAACTACGAGCAGTACTTC. This encodes CSVETSANYEQYF.

The CDR3 sequence: CASSYVSTDTQYF. The CDR3 DNA is TGTGCCAGCAGTTACGTCAGCACAGATACGCAGTATTTT. The rearrangement links TRBV6-6 to TRBJ2-3; D not resolved. The germline gives CDR1 MNHNY, CDR2 SVGAGI (reference sequence). This CDR3 has 13 amino acids. Trimming pared 2 bases from V and 0 bases from J, leaving 3 bases between.